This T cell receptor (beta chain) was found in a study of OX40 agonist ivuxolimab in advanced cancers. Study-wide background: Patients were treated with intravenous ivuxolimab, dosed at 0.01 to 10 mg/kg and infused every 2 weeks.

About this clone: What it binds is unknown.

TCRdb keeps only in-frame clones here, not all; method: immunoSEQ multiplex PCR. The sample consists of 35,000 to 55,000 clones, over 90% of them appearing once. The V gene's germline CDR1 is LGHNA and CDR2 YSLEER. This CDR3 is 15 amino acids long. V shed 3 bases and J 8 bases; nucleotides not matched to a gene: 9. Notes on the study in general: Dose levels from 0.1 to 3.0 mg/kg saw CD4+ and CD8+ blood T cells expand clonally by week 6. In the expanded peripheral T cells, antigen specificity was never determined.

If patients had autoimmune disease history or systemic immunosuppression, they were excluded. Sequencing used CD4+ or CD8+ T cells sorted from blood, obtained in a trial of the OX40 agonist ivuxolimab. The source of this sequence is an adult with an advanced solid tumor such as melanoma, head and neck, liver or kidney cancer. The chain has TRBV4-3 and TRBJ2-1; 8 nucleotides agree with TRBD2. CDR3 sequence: CASSHTSGGVHEQFF. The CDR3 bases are TGCGCCAGCAGCCACACTAGCGGTGGTGTCCATGAGCAGTTCTTC.